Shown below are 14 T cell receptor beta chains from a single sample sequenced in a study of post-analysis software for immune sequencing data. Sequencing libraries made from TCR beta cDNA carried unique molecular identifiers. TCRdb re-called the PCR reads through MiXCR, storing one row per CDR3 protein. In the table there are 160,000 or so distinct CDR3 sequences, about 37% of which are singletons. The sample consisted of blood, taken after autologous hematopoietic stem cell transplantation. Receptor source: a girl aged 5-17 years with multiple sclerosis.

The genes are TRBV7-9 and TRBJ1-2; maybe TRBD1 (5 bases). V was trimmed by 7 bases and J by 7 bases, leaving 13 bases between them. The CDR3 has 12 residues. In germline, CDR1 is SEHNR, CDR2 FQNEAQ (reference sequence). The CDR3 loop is CASTTATGGYTF. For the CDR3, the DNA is TGTGCCAGCACTACCGCTACAGGTGGCTACACCTTC.

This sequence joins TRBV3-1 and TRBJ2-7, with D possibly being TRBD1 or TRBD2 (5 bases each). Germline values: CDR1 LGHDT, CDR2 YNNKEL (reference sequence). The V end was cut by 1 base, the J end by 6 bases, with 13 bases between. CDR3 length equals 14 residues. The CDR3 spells CASSQAAGTSEQYF. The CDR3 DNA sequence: TGTGCCAGCAGCCAAGCGGCCGGGACGAGCGAGCAGTACTTC.

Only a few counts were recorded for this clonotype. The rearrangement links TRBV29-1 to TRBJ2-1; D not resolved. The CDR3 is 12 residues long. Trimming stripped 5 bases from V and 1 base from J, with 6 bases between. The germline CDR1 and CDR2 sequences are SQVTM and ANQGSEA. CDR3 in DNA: TGCAGCGTTCAACGTTCCTACAATGAGCAGTTCTTC. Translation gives CSVQRSYNEQFF.

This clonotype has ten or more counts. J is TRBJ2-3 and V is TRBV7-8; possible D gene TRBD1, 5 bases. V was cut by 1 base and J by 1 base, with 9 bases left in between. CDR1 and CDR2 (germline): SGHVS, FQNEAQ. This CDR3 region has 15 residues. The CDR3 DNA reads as TGTGCCAGCAGCTTAGAGGACACCCGCACAGATACGCAGTATTTT. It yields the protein CASSLEDTRTDTQYF.

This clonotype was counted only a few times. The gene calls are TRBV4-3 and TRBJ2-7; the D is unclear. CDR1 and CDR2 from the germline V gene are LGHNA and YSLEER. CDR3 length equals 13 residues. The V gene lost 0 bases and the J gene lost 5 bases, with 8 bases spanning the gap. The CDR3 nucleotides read TGCGCCAGCAGCCAAGAGAGAAGGGACGAGCAGTACTTC. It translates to CASSQERRDEQYF.

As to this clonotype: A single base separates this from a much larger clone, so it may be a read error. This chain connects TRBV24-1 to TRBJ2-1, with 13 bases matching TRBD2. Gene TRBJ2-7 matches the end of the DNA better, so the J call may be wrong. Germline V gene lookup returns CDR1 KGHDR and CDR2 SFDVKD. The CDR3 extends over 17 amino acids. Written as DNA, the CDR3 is TGTGCCACCAGTGAACCGGGACTAGCGGGATCGTACAATGAGCAGTACTTC. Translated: CATSEPGLAGSYNEQYF.

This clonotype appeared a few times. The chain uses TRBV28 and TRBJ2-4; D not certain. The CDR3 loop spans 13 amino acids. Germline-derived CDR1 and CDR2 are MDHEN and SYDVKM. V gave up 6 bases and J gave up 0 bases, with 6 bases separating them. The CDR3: CASSNPAKNIQYF. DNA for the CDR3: TGTGCCAGCAGCAACCCAGCCAAAAACATTCAGTACTTC.

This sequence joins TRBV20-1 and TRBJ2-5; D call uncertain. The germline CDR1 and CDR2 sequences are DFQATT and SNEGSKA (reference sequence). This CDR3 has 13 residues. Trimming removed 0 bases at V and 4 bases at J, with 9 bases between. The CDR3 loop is CSARDWGTETQYF. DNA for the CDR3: TGCAGTGCTAGAGATTGGGGTACAGAGACCCAGTACTTC.

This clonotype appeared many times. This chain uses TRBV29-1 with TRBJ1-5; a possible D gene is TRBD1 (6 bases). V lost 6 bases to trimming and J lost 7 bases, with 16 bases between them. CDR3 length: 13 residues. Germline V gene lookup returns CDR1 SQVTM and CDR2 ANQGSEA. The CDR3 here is CSVSTGLEQPQHF. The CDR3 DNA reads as TGCAGCGTAAGTACAGGGCTGGAGCAGCCCCAGCATTTT.

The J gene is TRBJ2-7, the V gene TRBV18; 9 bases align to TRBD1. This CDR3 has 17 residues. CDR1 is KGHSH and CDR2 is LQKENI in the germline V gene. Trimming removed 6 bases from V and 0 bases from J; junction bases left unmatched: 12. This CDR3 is CASSQQAGQGPSYEQYF. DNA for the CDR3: TGTGCCAGCTCCCAACAGGCGGGACAGGGACCCTCCTACGAGCAGTACTTC.

CDR3 region: CASSIRPGTGTYEQYF. In DNA, the CDR3 is TGTGCCAGCAGCATCAGGCCCGGGACGGGGACCTACGAGCAGTACTTC. The rearrangement joins TRBV7-2 to TRBJ2-7; the D call may be TRBD1 or TRBD2 (5 bases each). V shed 5 bases and J shed 2 bases, with 19 bases lying between them. The CDR3 has 16 amino acids. Germline V lookup: CDR1 SGHTA, CDR2 FQGNSA.

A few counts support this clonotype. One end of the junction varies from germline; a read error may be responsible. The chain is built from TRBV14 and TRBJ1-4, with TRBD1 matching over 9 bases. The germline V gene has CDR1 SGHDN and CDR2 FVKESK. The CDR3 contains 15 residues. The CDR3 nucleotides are TGTGCCAGCAGCAAAGACAGGGGGAAGAATGAAAAACTGTTTTTT. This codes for CASSKDRGKNEKLFF. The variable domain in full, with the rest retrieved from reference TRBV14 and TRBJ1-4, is EAGVTQFPSHSVIEKGQTVTLRCDPISGHDNLYWYRRVMGKEIKFLLHFVKESKQDESGMPNNRFLAERTGGTYSTLKVQPAELEDSGVYFCASSKDRGKNEKLFFGSGTQLSVL.

This chain's CDR3 is CASSSTSGSEETQYF. The CDR3 DNA is TGTGCCAGCAGCTCGACTAGCGGGAGTGAAGAGACCCAGTACTTC. The chain carries TRBV6-2 or TRBV6-3 and TRBJ2-5; 12 bases line up with TRBD2. This CDR3 is built from 15 residues. Germline V gene lookup returns CDR1 MNHEY and CDR2 SVGEGT. Trimming took 6 bases from V and 3 from J; bases not matched to a gene: 5.

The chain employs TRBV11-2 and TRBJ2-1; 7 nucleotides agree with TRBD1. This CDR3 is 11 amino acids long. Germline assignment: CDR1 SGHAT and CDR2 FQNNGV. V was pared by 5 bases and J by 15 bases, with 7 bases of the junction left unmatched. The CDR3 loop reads CASSPGTVTFF. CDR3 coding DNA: TGTGCCAGCAGCCCAGGGACAGTAACGTTCTTC.